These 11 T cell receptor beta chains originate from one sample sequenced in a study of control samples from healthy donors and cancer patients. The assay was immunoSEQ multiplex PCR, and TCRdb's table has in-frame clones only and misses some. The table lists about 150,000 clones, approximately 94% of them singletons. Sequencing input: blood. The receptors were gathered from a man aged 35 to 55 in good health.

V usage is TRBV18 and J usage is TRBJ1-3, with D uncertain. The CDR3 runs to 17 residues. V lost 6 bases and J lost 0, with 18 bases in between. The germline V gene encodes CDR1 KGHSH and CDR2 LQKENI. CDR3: CASSFSRGSVSGNTIYF. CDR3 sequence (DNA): TGTGCCAGCTCGTTCTCAAGAGGGAGTGTCTCTGGAAACACCATATATTTT.

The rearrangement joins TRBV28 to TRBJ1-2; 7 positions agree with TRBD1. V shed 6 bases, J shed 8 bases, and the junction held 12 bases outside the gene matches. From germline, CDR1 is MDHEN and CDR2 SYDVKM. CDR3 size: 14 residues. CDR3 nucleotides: TGTGCCAGCAGCCCCCAGGGGGGCCGGGGGGGCTACACCTTC. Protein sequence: CASSPQGGRGGYTF.

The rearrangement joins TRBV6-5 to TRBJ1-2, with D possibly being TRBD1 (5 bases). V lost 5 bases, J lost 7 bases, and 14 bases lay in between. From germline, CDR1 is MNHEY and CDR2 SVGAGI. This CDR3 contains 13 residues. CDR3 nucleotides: TGTGCCAGCAGTAAACAGGTTGCGAGTGGCTACACCTTC. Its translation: CASSKQVASGYTF.

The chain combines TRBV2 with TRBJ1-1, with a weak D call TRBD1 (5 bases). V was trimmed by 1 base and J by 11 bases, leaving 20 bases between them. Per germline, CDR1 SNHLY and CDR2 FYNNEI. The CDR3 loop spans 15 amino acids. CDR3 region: CASSEDLSGLVGAFF. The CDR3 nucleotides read TGTGCCAGCAGTGAAGATTTGTCAGGGCTCGTAGGGGCTTTCTTT. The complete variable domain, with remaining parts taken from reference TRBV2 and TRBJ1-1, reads EPEVTQTPSHQVTQMGQEVILRCVPISNHLYFYWYRQILGQKVEFLVSFYNNEISEKSEIFDDQFSVERPDGSNFTLKIRSTKLEDSAMYFCASSEDLSGLVGAFFGQGTRLTVV.

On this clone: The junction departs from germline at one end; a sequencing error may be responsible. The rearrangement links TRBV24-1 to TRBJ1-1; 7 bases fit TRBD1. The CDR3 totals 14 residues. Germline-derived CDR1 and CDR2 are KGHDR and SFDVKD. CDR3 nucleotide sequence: TGTGCCACCCGTGAAGGGGGCTTGGGCACTGAAGCTTTCTTT. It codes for CATREGGLGTEAFF.

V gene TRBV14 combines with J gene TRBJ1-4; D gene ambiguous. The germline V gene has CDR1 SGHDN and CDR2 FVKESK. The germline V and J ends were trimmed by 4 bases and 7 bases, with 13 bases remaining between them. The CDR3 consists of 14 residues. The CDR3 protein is CASSRLQSGEKLFF. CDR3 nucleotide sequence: TGTGCCAGCAGCCGATTACAGTCAGGTGAAAAACTGTTTTTT. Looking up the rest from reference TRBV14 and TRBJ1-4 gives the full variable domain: EAGVTQFPSHSVIEKGQTVTLRCDPISGHDNLYWYRRVMGKEIKFLLHFVKESKQDESGMPNNRFLAERTGGTYSTLKVQPAELEDSGVYFCASSRLQSGEKLFFGSGTQLSVL.

The CDR3 here is CASSPRQETQYF. CDR3 DNA sequence: TGTGCCAGCAGTCCCAGGCAAGAGACCCAGTACTTC. This sequence joins TRBV12-3 or TRBV12-4 and TRBJ2-5; no definite D call. The ends were cut back, 5 bases at V and 2 bases at J, with 6 bases in the middle. This CDR3 is 12 amino acids long.

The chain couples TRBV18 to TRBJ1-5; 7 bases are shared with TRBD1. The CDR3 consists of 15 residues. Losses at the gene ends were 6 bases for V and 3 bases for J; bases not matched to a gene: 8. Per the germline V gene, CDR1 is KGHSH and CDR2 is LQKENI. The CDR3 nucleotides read TGTGCCAGCTCGGCGGGACAGCAGTTCAATCAGCCCCAGCATTTT. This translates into CASSAGQQFNQPQHF.

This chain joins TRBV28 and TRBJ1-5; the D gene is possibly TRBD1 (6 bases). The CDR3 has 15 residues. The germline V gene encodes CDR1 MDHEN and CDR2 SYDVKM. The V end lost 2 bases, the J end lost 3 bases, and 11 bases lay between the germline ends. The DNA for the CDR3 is TGTGCCAGCAGTTTAACAGGGCTCAACAATCAGCCCCAGCATTTT. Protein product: CASSLTGLNNQPQHF.

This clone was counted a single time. In nucleotides, the CDR3 is TGTGCCAGCAGTTTCGGTCAGGGATATGGCTACACCTTC. Residues: CASSFGQGYGYTF. The chain has TRBV7-6 and TRBJ1-2; D perhaps matches TRBD1 (5 bases). CDR1 is SGHVS and CDR2 is FNYEAQ in the germline V gene. This CDR3 contains 13 residues. V was shortened by 6 bases and J by 5 bases, with 13 bases between the two germline ends.

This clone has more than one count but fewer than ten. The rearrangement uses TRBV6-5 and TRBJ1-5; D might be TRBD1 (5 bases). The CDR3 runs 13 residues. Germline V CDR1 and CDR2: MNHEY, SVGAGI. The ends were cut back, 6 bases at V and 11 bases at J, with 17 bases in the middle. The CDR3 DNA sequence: TGTGCCAGCAGCCCCGGGGCAGCCATGTCCCAGCATTTT. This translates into CASSPGAAMSQHF.